This T cell receptor (beta chain) was recovered during a study of CD8 T cells in ankylosing spondylitis. Overall study results and limits: Past studies reported some motif variants in reactive arthritis synovial fluid and blood. According to the report, clones linked to the disease were significantly enriched in matched synovial fluid samples taken from ankylosing spondylitis patients. Within ankylosing spondylitis blood, a TCR beta motif made up of eight highly homologous variants appeared to be characteristic.

Construction of TCR beta libraries was performed using quantitative 5'-RACE with molecular barcodes. Using its own MiXCR run on the 5' RACE reads, TCRdb lists one record per CDR3 protein. The sample lists about 200,000 distinct CDR3 sequences, roughly 12% occurring once. Germline V gene lookup returns CDR1 ENHRY and CDR2 SYGVKD. There are 15 residues in the CDR3. Trimming took off 2 bases at V and 5 bases at J, with 12 bases between the two ends. With regard to this clonotype: What it recognizes is unknown.

J is TRBJ2-2 and V is TRBV10-3, with D tentatively TRBD1 (6 bases). This TCR derives from a male donor with ankylosing spondylitis or in good health (not recorded which). Sequenced sample: blood, either unsorted or a sorted T cell fraction (not recorded which). The CDR3 DNA reads TGTGCCATCAGTGAGCCGGACAGCTATACCGGGGAGCTGTTTTTT. It is translated as CAISEPDSYTGELFF.